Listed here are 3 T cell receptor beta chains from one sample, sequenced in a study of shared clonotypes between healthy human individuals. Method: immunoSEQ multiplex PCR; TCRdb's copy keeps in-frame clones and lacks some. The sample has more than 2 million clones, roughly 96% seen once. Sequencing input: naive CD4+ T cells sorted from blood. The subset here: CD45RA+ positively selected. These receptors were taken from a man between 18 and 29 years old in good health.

CDR3 DNA sequence: TGTGCCAGCAGCTTAAACAGGAAAAGCTCCTACGAGCAGTACTTC. This gives the protein CASSLNRKSSYEQYF. The chain recombines TRBV7-2 with TRBJ2-7; TRBD1 is a possible D gene (5 bases). In germline, CDR1 is SGHTA, CDR2 FQGNSA. Trimming stripped 2 bases from V and 0 bases from J, with 11 bases between. The CDR3 length is 15 residues.

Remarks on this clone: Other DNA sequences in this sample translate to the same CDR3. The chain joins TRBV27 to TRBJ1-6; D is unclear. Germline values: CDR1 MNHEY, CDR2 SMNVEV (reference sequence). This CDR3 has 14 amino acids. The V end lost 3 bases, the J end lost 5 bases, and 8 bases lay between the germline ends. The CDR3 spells CASSFGQDNSPLHF. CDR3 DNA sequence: TGTGCCAGCAGTTTCGGGCAGGATAATTCACCCCTCCACTTT.

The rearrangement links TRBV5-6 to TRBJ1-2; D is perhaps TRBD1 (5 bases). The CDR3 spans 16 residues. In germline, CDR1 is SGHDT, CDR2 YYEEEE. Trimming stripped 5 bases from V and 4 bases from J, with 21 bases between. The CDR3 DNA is TGTGCCAGCAGTCAGGAGGGAAGGGGACTGTTCTATGGCTACACCTTC. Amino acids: CASSQEGRGLFYGYTF.